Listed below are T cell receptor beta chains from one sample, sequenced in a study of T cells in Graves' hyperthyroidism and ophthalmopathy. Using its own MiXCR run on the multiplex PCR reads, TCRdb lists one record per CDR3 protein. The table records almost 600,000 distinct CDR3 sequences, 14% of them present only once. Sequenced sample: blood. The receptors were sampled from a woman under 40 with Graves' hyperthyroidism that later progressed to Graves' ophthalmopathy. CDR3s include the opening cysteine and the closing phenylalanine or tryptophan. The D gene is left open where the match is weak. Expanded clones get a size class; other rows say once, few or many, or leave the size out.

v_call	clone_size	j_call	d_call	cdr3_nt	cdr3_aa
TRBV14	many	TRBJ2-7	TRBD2	TGTGCCAGCAGCCAAGTGGCTAGCGGGAGTTCCTACGAGCAGTACTTC	CASSQVASGSSYEQYF
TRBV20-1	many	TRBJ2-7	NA	TGCAGTGTGGTTCCTCTAGCCCTCTCGGGCGAGCAGTACTTC	CSVVPLALSGEQYF
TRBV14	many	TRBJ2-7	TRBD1	TGTGCCAGCAGCCCCCGGACAGGGGAGCACGAGCAGTACTTC	CASSPRTGEHEQYF
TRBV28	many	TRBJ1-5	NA	TGTGCCAGCAGTTCGGTGGGCAATCAGCCCCAGCATTTT	CASSSVGNQPQHF
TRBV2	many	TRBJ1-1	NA	TGTGCCAGCCTTCGGGAGGGAGACACTGAAGCTTTCTTT	CASLREGDTEAFF
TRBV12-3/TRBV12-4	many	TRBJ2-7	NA	TGTGCCAGCAGCAGGTGGAGCCTTGAGGAGCAGTACTTC	CASSRWSLEEQYF
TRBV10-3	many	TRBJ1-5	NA	TGTGCCATCAGTGCCCGGGACAACGATAATCAGCCCCAGCATTTT	CAISARDNDNQPQHF
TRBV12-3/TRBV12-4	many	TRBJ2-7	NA	TGTGCCAGCAGTTCACAGGGGAGGTACGAGCAGTACTTC	CASSSQGRYEQYF
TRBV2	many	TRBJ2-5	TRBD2	TGTGCCAGCAGTGCTGGTCCTGTGCTAGCGGGGACCCAAGAGACCCAGTACTTC	CASSAGPVLAGTQETQYF
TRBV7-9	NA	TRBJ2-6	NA	TGTGCCAGCAGCTTAGTGTGGGCAGGGATATCTGGGGCCAACGTCCTGACTTTC	CASSLVWAGISGANVLTF
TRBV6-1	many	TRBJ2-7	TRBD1	TGTGCCAGCAGTGTCGTAGGACAGGGATCGTCCTACGAGCAGTACTTC	CASSVVGQGSSYEQYF
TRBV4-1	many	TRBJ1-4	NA	TGCGCCAGCAGCCACCCGGACCGGAATGAAAAACTGTTTTTT	CASSHPDRNEKLFF
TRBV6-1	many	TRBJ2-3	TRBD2	TGTGCCAGCAGTTTGCGTCTAGCGGGAGGGTCAGATACGCAGTATTTT	CASSLRLAGGSDTQYF
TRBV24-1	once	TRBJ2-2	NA	TGTGCCACCAAGGGCGAGAACACCGGGGAGCTGTTTTTT	CATKGENTGELFF
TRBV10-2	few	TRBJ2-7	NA	TGCGCCACCCGGCGGGGTGCCTCCTACGAGCAGTACTTC	CATRRGASYEQYF
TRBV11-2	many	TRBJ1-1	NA	TGTGCCAGCTGCATTTCGAATGGGGGCTTCAACACTGAAGCTTTCTTT	CASCISNGGFNTEAFF
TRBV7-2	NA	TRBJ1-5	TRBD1	TGTGCCAACAGCCGCGGACAGGAAGGCCTATCGAGCAATCAGCCCCAGCATTTT	CANSRGQEGLSSNQPQHF
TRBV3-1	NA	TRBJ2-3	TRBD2	TGTGCCAGCAGCCTCTACCAAGCACTAGCGGGGGATACGCAGTATTTT	CASSLYQALAGDTQYF
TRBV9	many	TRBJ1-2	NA	TGTGCCAGCAGCGTAGAGGGGGGGGCAGGTGGCTACACCTTC	CASSVEGGAGGYTF
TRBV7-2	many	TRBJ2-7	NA	TGTGCCAGCAGCCACGGGGGCTCCTACGAGCAGTACTTC	CASSHGGSYEQYF
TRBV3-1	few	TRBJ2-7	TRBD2	TGTGCCAGCAGCCAAATTGTAGGCGGGACTAGCCCCTACGAGCAGTACTTC	CASSQIVGGTSPYEQYF
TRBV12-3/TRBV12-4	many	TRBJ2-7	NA	TGTGCCAGCACCCCTGGCGGGGACTCCTACGAGCAGTACTTC	CASTPGGDSYEQYF
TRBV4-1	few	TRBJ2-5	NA	TGCGCCAGCAGCCAAGCGGAAGGGGGCCAAGAGACCCAGTACTTC	CASSQAEGGQETQYF
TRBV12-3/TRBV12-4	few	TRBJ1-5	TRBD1	TGTGCCAGCAGTCCTTCACCGGGACAGGGTCGGCCCCAGCATTTT	CASSPSPGQGRPQHF
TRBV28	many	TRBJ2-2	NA	TGTGCCAGCAGTTTAACCTCGACTGGGGAGCTGTTTTTT	CASSLTSTGELFF
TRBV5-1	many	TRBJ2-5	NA	TGCGCCAGCAGCCTATGGGGGGTAAGAGGAGAGACCCAGTACTTC	CASSLWGVRGETQYF
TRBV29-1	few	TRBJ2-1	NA	TGCAGCGTTGTAAGGCTAGTCGGGGTGGTTGAGCAGTTCTTC	CSVVRLVGVVEQFF
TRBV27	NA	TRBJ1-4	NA	TGTGCCAGCAGACGGGGGGGGATCGCAACTAATGAAAAACTGTTTTTT	CASRRGGIATNEKLFF
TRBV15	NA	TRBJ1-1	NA	TGTGCCACCAGCCGATGGGGGGAGGGGTACACTGAAGCTTTCTTT	CATSRWGEGYTEAFF
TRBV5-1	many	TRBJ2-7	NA	TGCGCCAGCAGCCTGGAGGGCTCCTTTTTAGAGCAGTACTTC	CASSLEGSFLEQYF
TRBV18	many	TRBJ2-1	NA	TGTGCCAGCTCACCACCTACTCTGGCAGGGTTCAATGAGCAGTTCTTC	CASSPPTLAGFNEQFF